Each of the 28 T cell receptor beta chains below was sequenced from the same sample in a study of identical twins (dated by TCRdb to the mid-2010s). The library was obtained by 5' RACE. Sequencing was carried out with an Illumina HiSeq 2000. TCRdb redid the processing of the public reads, applying fastp at Q25 and MiXCR, and retained in-frame beta chains. All rows with the same CDR3 protein become a single entry with the most common DNA and genes. The sample profile shows hundreds of thousands of distinct CDR3 sequences; around 7% of them were found once. Of the sample, roughly 3.9% falls within the top ten clones. The same data also contributed to another study, on yellow fever vaccine responses in identical twins.

Source material: memory (CD45RO+) T cells sorted from blood. The sample's cell subset or site label, in plain terms: CD45RO+ enriched T cells. All receptors come from a young woman in good health.

V and J are TRBV4-1 and TRBJ2-3; the match to TRBD2 covers 11 bases. Per germline, CDR1 MGHRA and CDR2 YSYEKL. V shed 6 bases, J shed 1 base, and the junction held 15 bases outside the gene matches. This CDR3 has 19 amino acids. CDR3 nucleotides: TGCGCCAGCAGACAAACAGGGACTAGCGGTAATCCACGCACAGATACGCAGTATTTT. This codes for CASRQTGTSGNPRTDTQYF.

To note about this clonotype: A read error may be the cause here, since a much bigger clone is one base away. The chain has TRBV3-1 and TRBJ2-1; 7 positions agree with TRBD2. Germline CDR1 and CDR2: LGHDT and YNNKEL (reference sequence). This CDR3 is built from 17 residues. The DNA of the CDR3 is TGTGCCACCAGCCAAGTACGGGAGGCAATCTCCTACAATGAGCAGTTCTTC. This translates into CATSQVREAISYNEQFF.

This clonotype was seen more than once but under ten times. The V and J genes are TRBV7-3 and TRBJ2-1, with D maybe TRBD2 (7 bases). The CDR3 length is 16 residues. With 5 bases removed from V and 8 bases from J, the gap between germline ends came to 22 bases. Germline values: CDR1 SGHTA, CDR2 FQGTGA. The CDR3: CASSTAGGRELHEQFF. CDR3 coding DNA: TGTGCCAGCAGCACCGCCGGGGGGCGGGAGTTGCATGAGCAGTTCTTC.

The table lists this clonotype with a few counts. The chain couples TRBV3-1 to TRBJ2-5, with D possibly TRBD2 on 6 matching bases. Germline loops: CDR1 LGHDT, CDR2 YNNKEL (reference sequence). V was trimmed by 4 bases and J by 1 base, leaving 16 bases between them. The CDR3 spans 16 residues. For the CDR3, the DNA is TGTGCCAGCAGCCCCGGGGTAGCGGACCTCCAAGAGACCCAGTACTTC. Residues: CASSPGVADLQETQYF.

Only a few counts were recorded for this clonotype. This chain links TRBV3-1 with TRBJ2-1; 9 bases line up with TRBD1. The CDR3 has 17 residues. The V gene's germline CDR1 is LGHDT and CDR2 YNNKEL (reference sequence). Unmatched junction bases numbered 11, after V lost 0 bases and J lost 8 bases. CDR3 sequence reads: CASSQDAGDRALHEQFF. The CDR3 DNA reads as TGTGCCAGCAGCCAAGATGCGGGGGACAGGGCATTGCATGAGCAGTTCTTC.

This clonotype has ten or more counts. This rearrangement joins TRBV7-8 to TRBJ2-5, with 9 bases lining up with TRBD2. Trimming at V came to 1 base and at J to 4 bases, leaving 10 bases not matched to a gene. The germline V gene encodes CDR1 SGHVS and CDR2 FQNEAQ. The CDR3 has 17 amino acids. The CDR3 loop is CASSLVNRRGGIETQYF. The CDR3 region has the DNA TGTGCCAGCAGCTTAGTTAATCGGCGGGGGGGCATAGAGACCCAGTACTTC. Full variable domain (missing parts from reference TRBV7-8 and TRBJ2-5): GAGVSQSPRYKVAKRGQDVALRCDPISGHVSLFWYQQALGQGPEFLTYFQNEAQLDKSGLPSDRFFAERPEGSVSTLKIQRTQQEDSAVYLCASSLVNRRGGIETQYFGPGTRLLVL.

There are a few counts of this clonotype. This chain links TRBV14 with TRBJ1-4; tentatively, D is TRBD1 (5 bases). The CDR3 is 19 residues long. Between the trimmed V and J ends, which lost 1 base and 0 bases, there was a span of 18 bases. Germline V lookup: CDR1 SGHDN, CDR2 FVKESK. The CDR3 loop is CASSQVISLGLATNEKLFF. CDR3 bases: TGTGCCAGCAGCCAAGTCATAAGCTTGGGACTTGCAACTAATGAAAAACTGTTTTTT.

This clonotype occurred many times. This sequence joins TRBV25-1 and TRBJ1-5, with 7 nucleotides matching TRBD1. This CDR3 spans 13 amino acids. With 6 bases clipped from V and 3 bases from J, the junction kept 2 bases outside the gene matches. Germline-derived CDR1 and CDR2 are MGHDK and SYGVNS. This CDR3 reads CASRGTDNQPQHF. CDR3 DNA: TGTGCCAGCAGAGGGACAGACAATCAGCCCCAGCATTTT.

The chain uses TRBV9 and TRBJ2-1; D ambiguous. CDR1 is SGDLS and CDR2 is YYNGEE in the germline V gene. V was clipped by 0 bases and J by 9 bases, with 22 bases between them. The CDR3 is 17 amino acids. The CDR3 region is CASSVAFGSPSSGEQFF. The CDR3 coding sequence is TGTGCCAGCAGCGTAGCTTTTGGCAGCCCTTCGTCTGGTGAGCAGTTCTTC.

The chain has TRBV20-1 and TRBJ2-2; 10 bases line up with TRBD2. The J segment lost 3 bases and the V segment lost 0 bases, leaving 4 bases of the junction unmatched. Germline V lookup: CDR1 DFQATT, CDR2 SNEGSKA (reference sequence). The CDR3 sequence is 16 residues long. This CDR3 is CSARDISGGDTGELFF. The CDR3 DNA reads as TGCAGTGCTAGAGATATAAGCGGGGGGGACACCGGGGAGCTGTTTTTT.

This clonotype was observed at least ten times. The chain employs TRBV2 and TRBJ2-2, with 10 bases matching TRBD1. The CDR3 extends over 15 amino acids. The junction had 3 bases not matched to a gene; V was cut back by 5 bases and J by 3 bases. The germline V gene has CDR1 SNHLY and CDR2 FYNNEI. Written as DNA, the CDR3 is TGTGCCAGCAGTTGGACAGGGGGTTACACCGGGGAGCTGTTTTTT. Protein sequence: CASSWTGGYTGELFF.

This clonotype was seen ten or more times. The V call is TRBV5-1, the J call TRBJ2-5, with 8 bases identical to TRBD2. The CDR3 spans 16 residues. Germline loops: CDR1 SGHRS, CDR2 YFSETQ. J was trimmed by 0 bases and V by 2 bases; bases with no gene match: 6. The CDR3 DNA sequence: TGCGCCAGCAGCTTTCTGTCTAGCGGGCACCAAGAGACCCAGTACTTC. It specifies CASSFLSSGHQETQYF.

V gene TRBV6-1 combines with J gene TRBJ2-7; D is uncertain. V was shortened by 7 bases and J by 2 bases, with 12 bases between the two germline ends. There are 13 residues in the CDR3. Germline V lookup: CDR1 MNHNS, CDR2 SASEGT. CDR3 protein: CASKASAPYEQYV. In DNA, the CDR3 is TGTGCCAGCAAGGCGAGTGCCCCCTACGAGCAGTACGTC.

V and J are TRBV5-4 and TRBJ1-6; 9 bases line up with TRBD1. Per the germline V gene, CDR1 is SGHNT and CDR2 is YYREEE (reference sequence). The V and J ends lost 3 bases and 7 bases, in that order; junction bases with no gene match: 5. The CDR3 is 15 amino acids. DNA of the CDR3: TGTGCCAGCAGCTACGGACAGGGGACAAATTCACCCCTCCACTTT. Amino acids: CASSYGQGTNSPLHF.

This clonotype was found many times. The V call is TRBV29-1, the J call TRBJ2-7, with 8 bases aligning to TRBD1. The V gene end was trimmed by 7 bases and the J gene end by 2 bases; junction bases not matched to a gene: 7. In germline, CDR1 is SQVTM, CDR2 ANQGSEA. The CDR3 contains 13 residues. CDR3 residues: CSAFGQGPYEQYF. CDR3 in DNA: TGCAGCGCCTTCGGACAGGGACCCTACGAGCAGTACTTC.

This clonotype was picked up many times. This chain uses TRBV12-3 or TRBV12-4 with TRBJ1-1; no clear D gene. The CDR3 is 14 residues long. V was shortened by 3 bases and J by 6 bases, with 14 bases between the two germline ends. The DNA for the CDR3 is TGTGCCAGCAGTTTTCGGGGAGGCCCTCCTGAAGCTTTCTTT. Residues: CASSFRGGPPEAFF.

This clonotype was observed a few times. The V call is TRBV3-1, the J call TRBJ2-7, with 9 bases aligning to TRBD2. Germline V CDR1 and CDR2: LGHDT, YNNKEL (reference sequence). Trimming cost V 7 bases and J 6 bases; bases outside gene matches: 13. This CDR3 comprises 15 residues. Here the CDR3 DNA reads TGTGCCAGCACCTCGGGTTTCGGGACTAGCTTCGAGCAGTACTTC. Protein: CASTSGFGTSFEQYF.

The chain couples TRBV12-5 to TRBJ2-5; 9 nucleotides match TRBD2. This CDR3 is 16 amino acids long. Germline CDR1 reads LGHNT; CDR2 reads FRNRAP. J was trimmed by 5 bases and V by 3 bases; bases with no gene match: 10. CDR3 protein: CASGFGISSGAETQYF. The DNA for the CDR3 is TGTGCTAGTGGTTTCGGTATCTCTAGCGGGGCTGAGACCCAGTACTTC.

This clonotype was recorded a few times. This rearrangement joins TRBV12-3 or TRBV12-4 to TRBJ2-1; possibly TRBD1 for D (6 bases). V was clipped by 3 bases and J by 9 bases, with 21 bases between them. The CDR3 contains 16 residues. The CDR3 reads CASSFENWTGTSEQFF. The CDR3 DNA reads TGTGCCAGCAGTTTTGAGAATTGGACGGGGACAAGTGAGCAGTTCTTC.

This clonotype has at least ten counts. The chain couples TRBV29-1 to TRBJ2-7; the D call may be TRBD1 or TRBD2 (5 bases each). CDR3 length equals 13 residues. Germline CDR1 and CDR2: SQVTM and ANQGSEA. Trimming shortened V by 7 bases and J by 1 base, and 14 bases separated the two germline ends. This CDR3 reads CSALIGGSYEQYF. CDR3 bases: TGCAGCGCTCTCATTGGGGGTTCCTACGAGCAGTACTTC.

This clonotype occurred a few times. This chain uses TRBV5-1 with TRBJ2-7, with D perhaps TRBD1 or TRBD2 (5 bases each). V gave up 0 bases and J gave up 2 bases, with 15 bases separating them. The germline V gene has CDR1 SGHRS and CDR2 YFSETQ. This CDR3 region has 16 residues. CDR3 coding DNA: TGCGCCAGCAGCTTGGCTGGTGGGGCCGGGGCCTACGAGCAGTACTTC. It translates to CASSLAGGAGAYEQYF.

The table lists this clonotype with a few counts. The chain links TRBV3-1 to TRBJ1-6; TRBD1 agrees at 9 bases. CDR1 and CDR2 from the germline V gene are LGHDT and YNNKEL (reference sequence). The CDR3 sequence is 15 residues long. Trimming at V came to 0 bases and at J to 10 bases, leaving 4 bases not matched to a gene. CDR3 amino acids: CASSQEGQGRSPLHF. The CDR3 coding sequence is TGTGCCAGCAGCCAAGAGGGACAGGGAAGATCACCCCTCCACTTT.

The chain joins TRBV11-2 to TRBJ1-6; D uncertain. Germline CDR1 reads SGHAT; CDR2 reads FQNNGV. With 0 bases removed from V and 3 bases from J, the gap between germline ends came to 6 bases. This CDR3 comprises 15 residues. The CDR3 loop reads CASSLDVYYNSPLHF. CDR3 in DNA: TGTGCCAGCAGCTTAGATGTATACTATAATTCACCCCTCCACTTT.

J is TRBJ2-7 and V is TRBV18; 10 bases agree with TRBD1. The junction had 6 bases not matched to a gene; V was cut back by 4 bases and J by 3 bases. Germline V lookup: CDR1 KGHSH, CDR2 LQKENI. The CDR3 sequence is 15 residues long. This chain's CDR3 is CASSQTGQGRYEQYF. CDR3 sequence (DNA): TGTGCCAGCTCACAAACGGGACAGGGGCGCTACGAGCAGTACTTC.

The sample holds many counts of this clonotype. V gene TRBV5-1 combines with J gene TRBJ1-3, with 8 nucleotides matching TRBD1. Germline V CDR1 and CDR2: SGHRS, YFSETQ. CDR3 length equals 17 residues. V shed 1 base, J shed 0 bases, and the junction held 6 bases outside the gene matches. CDR3 amino acids: CASSLTGQENSGNTIYF. The CDR3 coding sequence is TGCGCCAGCAGCTTGACGGGACAGGAAAACTCTGGAAACACCATATATTTT.

Ten or more counts support this clonotype. V and J are TRBV20-1 and TRBJ2-7, with a weak D call TRBD1 (5 bases). This CDR3 comprises 13 residues. Germline CDR1 reads DFQATT; CDR2 reads SNEGSKA (reference sequence). V was shortened by 1 base and J by 4 bases, with 11 bases between the two germline ends. The CDR3 region is CSARVPSGYEQYV. CDR3 sequence (DNA): TGCAGTGCTAGAGTCCCATCAGGGTACGAGCAGTACGTC.

This clonotype was seen a few times. The chain links TRBV20-1 to TRBJ1-5; 7 bases line up with TRBD1. J gave up 9 bases and V 6 bases, and 14 bases lay outside the gene matches. The CDR3 extends over 14 amino acids. Germline CDR1 DFQATT, CDR2 SNEGSKA (reference sequence). The CDR3 DNA is TGCAGTGCACATTCCGGGACAGCTCAAGGGCCCCAGCATTTT. This gives the protein CSAHSGTAQGPQHF.

In DNA form, the CDR3 reads TGCGCCAGCAAGAGGAGTTTGGACACTGAAGCTTTCTTT. It encodes CASKRSLDTEAFF. The genes are TRBV10-1 and TRBJ1-1; D is unresolved. The CDR3 runs to 13 residues. The germline CDR1 and CDR2 sequences are WNHNN and SYGVQD (reference sequence). Trimming removed 7 bases at V and 3 bases at J, with 12 bases between.